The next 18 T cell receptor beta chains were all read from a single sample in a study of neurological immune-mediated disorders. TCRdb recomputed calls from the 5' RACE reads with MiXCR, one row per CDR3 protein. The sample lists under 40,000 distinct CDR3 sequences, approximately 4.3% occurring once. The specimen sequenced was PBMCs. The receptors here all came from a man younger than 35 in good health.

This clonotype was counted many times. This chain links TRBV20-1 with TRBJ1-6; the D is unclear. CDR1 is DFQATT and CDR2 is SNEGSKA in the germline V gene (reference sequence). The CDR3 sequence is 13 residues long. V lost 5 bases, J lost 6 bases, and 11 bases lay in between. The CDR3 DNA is TGCAGTGCTCGGACTGAATTTAATTCACCCCTCCACTTT. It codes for CSARTEFNSPLHF.

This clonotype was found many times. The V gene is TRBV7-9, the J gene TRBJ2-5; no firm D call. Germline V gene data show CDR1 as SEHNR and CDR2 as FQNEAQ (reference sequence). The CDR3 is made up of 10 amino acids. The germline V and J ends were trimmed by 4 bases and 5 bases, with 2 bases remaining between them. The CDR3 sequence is CASSWETQYF. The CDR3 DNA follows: TGTGCCAGCAGCTGGGAGACCCAGTACTTC.

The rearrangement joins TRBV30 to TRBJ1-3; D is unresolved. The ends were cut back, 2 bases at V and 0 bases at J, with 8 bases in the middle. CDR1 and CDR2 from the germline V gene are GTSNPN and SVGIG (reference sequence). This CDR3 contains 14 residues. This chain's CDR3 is CAWSWGVSGNTIYF. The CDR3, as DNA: TGTGCCTGGAGTTGGGGAGTCTCTGGAAACACCATATATTTT.

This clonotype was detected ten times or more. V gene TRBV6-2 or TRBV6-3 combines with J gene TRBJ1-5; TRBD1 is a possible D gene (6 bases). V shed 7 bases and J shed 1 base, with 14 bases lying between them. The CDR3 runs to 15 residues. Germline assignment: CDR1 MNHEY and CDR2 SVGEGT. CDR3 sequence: CASKRGGWSNQPQHF. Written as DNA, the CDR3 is TGTGCCAGCAAAAGGGGGGGCTGGAGCAATCAGCCCCAGCATTTT.

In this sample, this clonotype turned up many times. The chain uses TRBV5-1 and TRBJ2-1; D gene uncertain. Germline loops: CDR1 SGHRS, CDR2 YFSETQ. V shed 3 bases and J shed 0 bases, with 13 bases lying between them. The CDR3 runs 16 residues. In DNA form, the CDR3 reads TGCGCCAGCAGCTCCGGACCGCCGAGCTCCTACAATGAGCAGTTCTTC. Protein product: CASSSGPPSSYNEQFF.

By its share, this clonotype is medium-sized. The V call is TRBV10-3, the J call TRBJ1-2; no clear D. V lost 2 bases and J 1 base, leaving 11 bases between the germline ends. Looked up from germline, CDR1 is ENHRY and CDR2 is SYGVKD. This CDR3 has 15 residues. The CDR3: CAISERPGDNYGYTF. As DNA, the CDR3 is TGTGCCATCAGTGAGAGGCCAGGCGATAACTATGGCTACACCTTC.

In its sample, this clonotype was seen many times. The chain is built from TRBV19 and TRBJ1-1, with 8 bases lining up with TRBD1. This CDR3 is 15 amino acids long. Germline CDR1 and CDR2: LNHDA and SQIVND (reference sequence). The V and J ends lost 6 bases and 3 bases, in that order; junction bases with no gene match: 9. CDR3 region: CASSYSGGRHTEAFF. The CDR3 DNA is TGTGCCAGTAGCTACTCAGGGGGCAGGCACACTGAAGCTTTCTTT.

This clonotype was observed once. CDR3 nucleotides: TGCGCCAGCAGCGCAACAGGGGTTTACGGGACAGATACGCAGTATTTT. Protein sequence: CASSATGVYGTDTQYF. The gene calls are TRBV5-1 and TRBJ2-3; 7 bases are shared with TRBD1. V shed 4 bases and J 3 bases; nucleotides not matched to a gene: 11. This CDR3 spans 16 amino acids. CDR1 SGHRS and CDR2 YFSETQ come from the germline V gene. The full variable domain, completed using reference TRBV5-1 and TRBJ2-3, is KAGVTQTPRYLIKTRGQQVTLSCSPISGHRSVSWYQQTPGQGLQFLFEYFSETQRNKGNFPGRFSGRQFSNSRSEMNVSTLELGDSALYLCASSATGVYGTDTQYFGPGTRLTVL.

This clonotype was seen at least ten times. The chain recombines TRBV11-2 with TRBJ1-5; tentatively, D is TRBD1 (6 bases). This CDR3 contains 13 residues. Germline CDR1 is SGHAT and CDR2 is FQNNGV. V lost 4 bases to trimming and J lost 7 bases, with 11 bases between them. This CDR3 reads CASSSRQDQPQHF. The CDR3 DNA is TGTGCCAGCAGCTCAAGACAGGACCAGCCCCAGCATTTT.

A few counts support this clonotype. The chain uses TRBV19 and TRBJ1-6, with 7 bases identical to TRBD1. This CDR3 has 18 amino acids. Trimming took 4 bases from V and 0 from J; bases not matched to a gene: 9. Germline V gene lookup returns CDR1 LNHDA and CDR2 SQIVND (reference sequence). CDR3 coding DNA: TGTGCCAGTAGTACGTCGGACAGGTCTTACTCCTATAATTCACCCCTCCACTTT. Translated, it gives CASSTSDRSYSYNSPLHF.

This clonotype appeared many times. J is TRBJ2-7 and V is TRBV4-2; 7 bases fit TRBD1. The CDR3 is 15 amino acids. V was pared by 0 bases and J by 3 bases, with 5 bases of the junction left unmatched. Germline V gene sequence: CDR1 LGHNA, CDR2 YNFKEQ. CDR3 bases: TGTGCCAGCAGCCAAGATCCGGGACAGAACTACGAGCAGTACTTC. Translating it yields CASSQDPGQNYEQYF.

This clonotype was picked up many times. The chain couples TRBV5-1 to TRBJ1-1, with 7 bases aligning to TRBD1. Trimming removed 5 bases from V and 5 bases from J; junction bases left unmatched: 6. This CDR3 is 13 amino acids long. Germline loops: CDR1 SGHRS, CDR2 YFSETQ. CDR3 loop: CASSTDRETEAFF. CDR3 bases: TGCGCCAGCAGTACTGACAGGGAAACTGAAGCTTTCTTT.

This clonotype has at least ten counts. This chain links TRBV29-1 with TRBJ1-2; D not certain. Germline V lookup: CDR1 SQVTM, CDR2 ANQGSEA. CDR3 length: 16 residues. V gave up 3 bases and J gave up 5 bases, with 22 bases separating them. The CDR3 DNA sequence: TGCAGCGTTGAGCCCCTAGACCTCGGAGGTGATTATGGCTACACCTTC. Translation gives CSVEPLDLGGDYGYTF.

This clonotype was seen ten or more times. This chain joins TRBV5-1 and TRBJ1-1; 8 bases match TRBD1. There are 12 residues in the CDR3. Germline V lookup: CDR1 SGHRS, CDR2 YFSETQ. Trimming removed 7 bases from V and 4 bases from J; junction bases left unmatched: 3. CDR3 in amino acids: CASFTGGTEAFF. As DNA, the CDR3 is TGCGCCAGCTTTACAGGGGGCACTGAAGCTTTCTTT.

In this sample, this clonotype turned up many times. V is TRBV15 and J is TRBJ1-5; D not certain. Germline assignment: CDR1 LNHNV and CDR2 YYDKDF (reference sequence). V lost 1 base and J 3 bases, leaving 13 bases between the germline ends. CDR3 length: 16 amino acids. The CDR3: CATSRGSQGVNQPQHF. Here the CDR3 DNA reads TGTGCCACCAGCAGAGGGTCCCAAGGAGTCAATCAGCCCCAGCATTTT.

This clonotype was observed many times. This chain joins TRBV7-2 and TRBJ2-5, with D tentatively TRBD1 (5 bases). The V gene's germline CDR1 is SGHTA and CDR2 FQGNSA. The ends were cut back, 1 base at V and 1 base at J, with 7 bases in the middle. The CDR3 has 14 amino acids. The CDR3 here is CASSLVRGQETQYF. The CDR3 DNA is TGTGCCAGCAGCTTAGTAAGGGGCCAAGAGACCCAGTACTTC.

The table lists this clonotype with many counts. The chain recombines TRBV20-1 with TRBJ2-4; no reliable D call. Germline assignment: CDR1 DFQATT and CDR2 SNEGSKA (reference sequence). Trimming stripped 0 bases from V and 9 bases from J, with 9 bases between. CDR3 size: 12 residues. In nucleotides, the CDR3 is TGCAGTGCTAGAGAGAAACATCCCATTCAGTACTTC. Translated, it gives CSAREKHPIQYF.

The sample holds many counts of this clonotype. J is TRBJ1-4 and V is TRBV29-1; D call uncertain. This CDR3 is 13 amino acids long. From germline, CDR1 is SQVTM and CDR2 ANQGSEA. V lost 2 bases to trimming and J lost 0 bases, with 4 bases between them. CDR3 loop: CSVEYATNEKLFF. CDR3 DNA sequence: TGCAGCGTTGAATACGCAACTAATGAAAAACTGTTTTTT.